Following are 25 T cell receptor beta chains from one sample sequenced in a study of technical replicates of blood from four donors (TCRdb year 2017). The library was prepared using the immunoSEQ multiplex PCR assay. The source is immuneACCESS, and TCRdb retained only in-frame sequences with V and J called. Part of the clones is not carried over; for the studies checked, unresolved V genes explain less than half of this, and the remainder is unexplained. This sample holds about 80,000 clones; roughly 91% were observed only once. Around 0.4% of the sample rests with the top ten. Sequenced input: T cells isolated from PBMCs. The receptors here all came from a human donor in good health.

V usage is TRBV4-1 and J usage is TRBJ2-7; tentative D call: TRBD2 (6 bases). The CDR3 runs to 16 residues. CDR1 and CDR2 (germline): MGHRA, YSYEKL. V was pared by 0 bases and J by 4 bases, with 16 bases between. CDR3 DNA: TGCGCCAGCAGCCAAGATTTGGGCGGGACTGTTTACGAGCAGTACTTC. As protein: CASSQDLGGTVYEQYF.

Here the CDR3 reads CASSEVWTLNTEAFF. The CDR3, as DNA: TGTGCCAGCAGTGAAGTATGGACATTGAACACTGAAGCTTTCTTT. V is TRBV6-1 and J is TRBJ1-1, with D possibly TRBD1 on 5 matching bases. The V end lost 1 base, the J end lost 0 bases, and 9 bases lay between the germline ends. Germline V gene data show CDR1 as MNHNS and CDR2 as SASEGT. The CDR3 contains 15 residues.

This rearrangement joins TRBV12-2 to TRBJ2-7; TRBD2 is the table's D call, not checked against the DNA. TRBV12-2 is labeled a pseudogene. This CDR3 spans 18 amino acids. The CDR3 here is CASRLEGLAVLLTHEQYF. The CDR3 coding sequence is TGTGCAAGTCGCTTAGAAGGTCTAGCGGTCCTCCTTACCCACGAGCAGTACTTC.

This chain links TRBV5-8 with TRBJ2-3, with 13 bases fitting TRBD2. This CDR3 has 15 amino acids. J was trimmed by 4 bases and V by 4 bases; bases with no gene match: 3. Germline CDR1 is SGHTS and CDR2 is YDEGEE. The DNA of the CDR3 is TGTGCCAGCAGCACGGGACTAGCGGGACCAGATACGCAGTATTTT. Amino acids: CASSTGLAGPDTQYF.

This clone was counted a single time. The chain has TRBV7-2 and TRBJ1-1; the match to TRBD1 covers 7 bases. The CDR3 is 14 residues long. V lost 5 bases to trimming and J lost 4 bases; unmatched junction nucleotides: 7. The V gene's germline CDR1 is SGHTA and CDR2 FQGNSA. CDR3 nucleotide sequence: TGTGCCAGCAGCCAAGACAGGGAGGTCACTGAAGCTTTCTTT. Translation gives CASSQDREVTEAFF.

In this sample, this clone turned up a few times. The chain employs TRBV2 and TRBJ1-1; TRBD1 matches at 8 bases. The germline V gene encodes CDR1 SNHLY and CDR2 FYNNEI. V lost 4 bases and J lost 8; bases outside the gene matches: 6. The CDR3 spans 13 residues. Here the CDR3 reads CASSGTGQKEAFF. The CDR3 bases are TGTGCCAGCAGTGGGACAGGGCAAAAGGAAGCTTTCTTT.

The CDR3 DNA reads TGTGCCAGCAGACTGACAGGGGGCCTCTATGGCTACACCTTC. This gives the protein CASRLTGGLYGYTF. The chain couples TRBV6-5 to TRBJ1-2; TRBD1 matches at 10 bases. The V gene's germline CDR1 is MNHEY and CDR2 SVGAGI. V dropped 6 bases and J dropped 4; count of bases not matched to a gene: 5. The CDR3 runs 14 residues.

The chain couples TRBV4-1 to TRBJ2-1; TRBD1 matches 9 bases. The germline gives CDR1 MGHRA, CDR2 YSYEKL. CDR3 size: 14 residues. Trimming cost V 4 bases and J 8 bases; bases outside gene matches: 6. CDR3 DNA sequence: TGCGCCAGCAGCCGCCGGGACAGGGTGGATGAGCAGTTCTTC. Its protein product is CASSRRDRVDEQFF.

The genes are TRBV5-1 and TRBJ2-7; D unresolved. The CDR3 consists of 13 residues. V was trimmed by 2 bases and J by 0 bases, leaving 6 bases between them. The germline V gene encodes CDR1 SGHRS and CDR2 YFSETQ. The CDR3 loop reads CASSFALSYEQYF. The CDR3 DNA is TGCGCCAGCAGCTTTGCACTCTCCTACGAGCAGTACTTC.

The chain links TRBV6-5 to TRBJ1-2, with D perhaps TRBD1 (6 bases). CDR3 length: 13 residues. Germline V gene data show CDR1 as MNHEY and CDR2 as SVGAGI. The V end lost 6 bases, the J end lost 2 bases, and 10 bases lay between the germline ends. The CDR3 nucleotides are TGTGCCAGCAGCCCGGGACAAAACTATGGCTACACCTTC. Protein sequence: CASSPGQNYGYTF.

The chain joins TRBV19 to TRBJ1-3; possible D gene TRBD1, 5 bases. This CDR3 is 13 amino acids long. The V gene's germline CDR1 is LNHDA and CDR2 SQIVND (reference sequence). The germline V and J ends were trimmed by 7 bases and 3 bases, with 10 bases remaining between them. The CDR3 is CASKMQGGNTIYF. Written as DNA, the CDR3 is TGTGCCAGTAAAATGCAGGGTGGAAACACCATATATTTT.

The chain recombines TRBV9 with TRBJ2-3, with 14 bases lining up with TRBD2. Per the germline V gene, CDR1 is SGDLS and CDR2 is YYNGEE. The trim removed 3 bases at V and 0 bases at J, leaving 3 bases unmatched. The CDR3 consists of 17 residues. CDR3 in amino acids: CASSGRLAGGSTDTQYF. The CDR3 region has the DNA TGTGCCAGCAGCGGCAGACTAGCGGGAGGGAGCACAGATACGCAGTATTTT.

In this sample, this clone turned up a few times. The rearrangement joins TRBV7-9 to TRBJ2-3; D gene unclear. The CDR3 contains 14 residues. The V gene's germline CDR1 is SEHNR and CDR2 FQNEAQ (reference sequence). Trimming pared 2 bases from V and 2 bases from J, leaving 8 bases between. CDR3: CASSLFGYTDTQYF. The CDR3, as DNA: TGTGCCAGCAGCTTATTCGGGTACACAGATACGCAGTATTTT.

The chain employs TRBV13 and TRBJ2-7, with 9 bases fitting TRBD1. V was clipped by 5 bases and J by 2 bases; unmatched bases: 7. The CDR3 covers 15 residues. CDR1 is PRHDT and CDR2 is FYEKMQ in the germline V gene (reference sequence). CDR3 sequence (DNA): TGTGCCAGCAGCAGACGGGACAGGGCTACCTACGAGCAGTACTTC. Protein: CASSRRDRATYEQYF.

The chain uses TRBV27 and TRBJ1-5; 7 nucleotides agree with TRBD1. The CDR3 runs 13 residues. Germline loops: CDR1 MNHEY, CDR2 SMNVEV (reference sequence). V trimming: 10 bases; J trimming: 5 bases; junction bases outside the gene matches: 8. CDR3 loop: CAITGQNHQPQHF. CDR3 nucleotide sequence: TGTGCCATCACGGGACAGAATCATCAGCCCCAGCATTTT.

The chain has TRBV2 and TRBJ1-2, with D possibly TRBD1 on 6 matching bases. This CDR3 comprises 14 residues. V lost 6 bases to trimming and J lost 1 base, with 12 bases between them. Germline lookup yields CDR1 SNHLY and CDR2 FYNNEI. The CDR3 DNA is TGTGCCAGCAGGGACAGAGACATTAACTATGGCTACACCTTC. Encoded protein: CASRDRDINYGYTF.

The rearrangement links TRBV11-3 to TRBJ2-7, with D unclear. V lost 2 bases, J lost 6 bases, and 5 bases lay in between. CDR1 and CDR2 (germline): SGHNT, YENEEA. The CDR3 extends over 11 amino acids. The CDR3 reads CASSLIGEQYF. The DNA of the CDR3 is TGTGCCAGCAGCTTAATCGGCGAGCAGTACTTC.

This chain connects TRBV28 to TRBJ1-1; a possible D gene is TRBD1 (5 bases). The V and J ends lost 5 bases and 10 bases respectively, with 14 bases between them. CDR1 MDHEN and CDR2 SYDVKM come from the germline V gene. The CDR3 length is 12 residues. The DNA of the CDR3 is TGTGCCAGCAGTCCGCCAGGGCTCGCAGCTTTCTTT. Translated: CASSPPGLAAFF.

CDR3 loop: CASSLGPGAGASIGTQYF. CDR3 nucleotide sequence: TGTGCCAGCAGTTTAGGGCCAGGGGCAGGGGCCTCTATAGGTACGCAGTATTTT. The chain has TRBV27 and TRBJ2-3, with D maybe TRBD1 (6 bases). CDR3 length: 18 residues. The germline gives CDR1 MNHEY, CDR2 SMNVEV (reference sequence). Trimming cost V 2 bases and J 8 bases, with 26 bases left between them.

The CDR3 protein is CASSPMPDTGELFF. CDR3 coding DNA: TGTGCCAGCAGCCCCATGCCGGACACCGGGGAGCTGTTTTTT. The chain couples TRBV7-2 to TRBJ2-2, with D unresolved. Trimming left V 5 bases short and J 3 bases short, with 10 bases between. The CDR3 is made up of 14 amino acids. Germline V CDR1 and CDR2: SGHTA, FQGNSA. The full variable domain, rest sourced from reference TRBV7-2 and TRBJ2-2, is GAGVSQSPSNKVTEKGKDVELRCDPISGHTALYWYRQSLGQGLEFLIYFQGNSAPDKSGLPSDRFSAERTGGSVSTLTIQRTQQEDSAVYLCASSPMPDTGELFFGEGSRLTVL.

This clone was seen just once. The CDR3 nucleotides are TGTGCCAGCAGCCCTGACAGGGGGGCCGGGGACACCTTC. The encoded protein is CASSPDRGAGDTF. This sequence joins TRBV5-4 and TRBJ1-2; the match to TRBD1 covers 9 bases. Germline trimming cut 4 bases from V and 12 bases from J; bases unmatched to any gene: 10. CDR1 is SGHNT, CDR2 YYREEE, per germline (reference sequence). The CDR3 is 13 amino acids.

The chain combines TRBV4-1 with TRBJ2-7; D is undetermined. Trimming removed 1 base from V and 6 bases from J, with 7 bases in between. CDR3 size: 12 residues. CDR1 and CDR2 (germline): MGHRA, YSYEKL. CDR3 DNA sequence: TGCGCCAGCAGCCAAGCAGGATCCGAGCAGTACTTC. As protein: CASSQAGSEQYF.

J is TRBJ1-5 and V is TRBV19; D is unclear. Trimming took off 7 bases at V and 7 bases at J, with 11 bases between the two ends. The germline V gene encodes CDR1 LNHDA and CDR2 SQIVND (reference sequence). There are 12 residues in the CDR3. Written as DNA, the CDR3 is TGTGCCAGTAAAGAGGGTGGCCAGCCCCAGCATTTT. The encoded protein is CASKEGGQPQHF.

The chain couples TRBV29-1 to TRBJ2-6, with D maybe TRBD2 (5 bases). Trimming removed 5 bases from V and 2 bases from J, with 10 bases in between. The germline gives CDR1 SQVTM, CDR2 ANQGSEA. The CDR3 sequence is 14 residues long. CDR3 DNA sequence: TGCAGCGTTTTAACAGCGGCTGGGGCCAACGTCCTGACTTTC. Translating it yields CSVLTAAGANVLTF.

The V gene is TRBV7-3, the J gene TRBJ2-2; perhaps TRBD1 as D (5 bases). From germline, CDR1 is SGHTA and CDR2 FQGTGA. The CDR3 is 16 amino acids. Trimming removed 1 base at V and 1 base at J, with 10 bases between. CDR3 DNA sequence: TGTGCCAGCAGCTTAAGCGCAGGGTGGAACACCGGGGAGCTGTTTTTT. As protein: CASSLSAGWNTGELFF.